One and the same sample provided the 32 T cell receptor beta chains below, sequenced in a study of T cells expressing NK-cell markers. Using the 5' RACE reads, TCRdb records one entry per CDR3 protein without DNA. The sample is made up of some 440,000 distinct CDR3 sequences, and the top ten hold under 1.5% of it. Sequencing was performed on blood T cells: a sorted CD56 or NKG2C T cell subset, CD4+ or CD8+ T cells, or bulk PBMC T cells (not recorded which). The receptors derive from a woman between 50 and 59 years old in good health.

The V gene is TRBV12-3 or TRBV12-4, the J gene TRBJ1-2; TCRdb lists TRBD1, though no DNA is available to test this call. There are 14 residues in the CDR3. The CDR3 sequence is CASSQQVSIYGYTF.

The CDR3 sequence is CASSSGSGVPQHF. The genes are TRBV12-3 or TRBV12-4 and TRBJ1-5; no DNA is available, so the TRBD1 call from TCRdb remains unchecked. The CDR3 length is 13 residues.

CDR3 residues: CSARVAGGAMKTQYF. The gene calls are TRBV20-1 and TRBJ2-5; TCRdb's D call, TRBD2, is unchecked because there is no DNA. Germline V gene data show CDR1 as DFQATT and CDR2 as SNEGSKA (reference sequence). CDR3 length equals 15 residues.

This chain joins TRBV4-2 and TRBJ2-2; the TRBD2 assignment by TCRdb is unverifiable without DNA. The germline gives CDR1 LGHNA, CDR2 YNFKEQ. This CDR3 is 17 amino acids long. CDR3: CASSQLSGRAFVGELFF.

The chain couples TRBV18 to TRBJ2-7. Per the germline V gene, CDR1 is KGHSH and CDR2 is LQKENI. CDR3 length equals 14 residues. The CDR3 protein is CASSPMQDSYEQYF.

V is TRBV6-1 and J is TRBJ1-5. This CDR3 has 13 amino acids. Germline V gene data show CDR1 as MNHNS and CDR2 as SASEGT. CDR3 residues: CATTGSLNQPQHF.

The gene calls are TRBV5-1 and TRBJ1-1; TCRdb's D call of TRBD1 is untestable without DNA. The CDR3 runs 15 residues. The germline V gene encodes CDR1 SGHRS and CDR2 YFSETQ. The CDR3 reads CASSLDGQGGTEAFF.

The chain has TRBV4-1 and TRBJ2-2; without DNA, the TCRdb call of TRBD1 cannot be checked. Germline values: CDR1 MGHRA, CDR2 YSYEKL. There are 15 residues in the CDR3. The CDR3 spells CASSQGGINTGELFF.

CDR3 sequence: CASSELSTSGSTDTQYF. V usage is TRBV2 and J usage is TRBJ2-3; TCRdb's D gene call, TRBD2, goes unchecked for lack of DNA. Per the germline V gene, CDR1 is SNHLY and CDR2 is FYNNEI. The CDR3 sequence is 17 residues long.

The V gene is TRBV20-1, the J gene TRBJ1-5; TCRdb indicates TRBD1, and absent DNA this call remains unverified. This CDR3 contains 13 residues. Germline V CDR1 and CDR2: DFQATT, SNEGSKA (reference sequence). The CDR3 reads CSAQTGVDQPQHF.

The V call is TRBV28, the J call TRBJ2-3; TCRdb reports TRBD2, a call that lacks DNA to check it against. The CDR3 length is 15 residues. Germline V gene sequence: CDR1 MDHEN, CDR2 SYDVKM. Here the CDR3 reads CASSLLAGGVDTQYF.

This sequence joins TRBV5-1 and TRBJ2-7; TCRdb gives TRBD2 as the D gene, but with no DNA this cannot be confirmed. The germline gives CDR1 SGHRS, CDR2 YFSETQ. This CDR3 is 14 amino acids long. This CDR3 reads CASSPASRSYEQYF. Based on the CDR3 plus reference TRBV5-1 and TRBJ2-7, the full variable domain is KAGVTQTPRYLIKTRGQQVTLSCSPISGHRSVSWYQQTPGQGLQFLFEYFSETQRNKGNFPGRFSGRQFSNSRSEMNVSTLELGDSALYLCASSPASRSYEQYFGPGTRLTVT.

The chain links TRBV5-1 to TRBJ2-3; TCRdb gives TRBD2 as the D gene, but with no DNA this cannot be confirmed. Looked up from germline, CDR1 is SGHRS and CDR2 is YFSETQ. This CDR3 has 16 residues. The CDR3 is CASSPNKRASTDTQYF.

The chain carries TRBV27 and TRBJ2-7; TCRdb outputs TRBD1, but without DNA this stays unchecked. Germline lookup yields CDR1 MNHEY and CDR2 SMNVEV (reference sequence). This CDR3 spans 13 amino acids. CDR3 amino acids: CASSFWMGDEQYF.

CDR3 amino acids: CASSPMGGANEQFF. The gene calls are TRBV18 and TRBJ2-1; TCRdb names TRBD1, which stays unverified in the absence of DNA. Germline V CDR1 and CDR2: KGHSH, LQKENI. This CDR3 spans 14 amino acids.

The chain uses TRBV7-8 and TRBJ1-1; TCRdb calls TRBD1, which cannot be checked without DNA. CDR1 is SGHVS and CDR2 is FQNEAQ in the germline V gene. The length of the CDR3 is 14 residues. CDR3 sequence: CASSLRAESTEAFF.

The CDR3 sequence: CASSHLGDINQPQHF. The gene calls are TRBV4-1 and TRBJ1-5; the D call of TRBD1 rests on TCRdb alone, since no DNA is present to check it. The CDR3 extends over 15 amino acids. Germline-derived CDR1 and CDR2 are MGHRA and YSYEKL.

The chain has TRBV11-2 and TRBJ2-2; TCRdb's D gene call, TRBD2, goes unchecked for lack of DNA. The CDR3 totals 13 residues. Germline V gene data show CDR1 as SGHAT and CDR2 as FQNNGV. The CDR3 reads CASSLVVSGELFF.

The rearrangement uses TRBV11-3 and TRBJ2-1; no DNA is available, so the TRBD2 call from TCRdb remains unchecked. This CDR3 region has 12 residues. CDR1 SGHNT and CDR2 YENEEA come from the germline V gene. CDR3 residues: CASSSPSGSKFF.

The CDR3 spells CASSRLGANVLTF. This chain links TRBV27 with TRBJ2-6; no DNA is available, so the TRBD1 call from TCRdb remains unchecked. Germline assignment: CDR1 MNHEY and CDR2 SMNVEV (reference sequence). The CDR3 consists of 13 residues.

This sequence joins TRBV7-9 and TRBJ2-1; TCRdb's assignment of TRBD1 cannot be checked, as there is no DNA. The V gene's germline CDR1 is SEHNR and CDR2 FQNEAQ (reference sequence). This CDR3 spans 16 amino acids. CDR3 loop: CASSLGGVRGNNEQFF.

The chain employs TRBV20-1 and TRBJ2-5; TCRdb calls TRBD2, which cannot be checked without DNA. Germline assignment: CDR1 DFQATT and CDR2 SNEGSKA (reference sequence). This CDR3 comprises 12 residues. The CDR3 spells CSASTSGGTQYF.

The J gene is TRBJ2-2, the V gene TRBV5-4; as DNA is missing, the TRBD1 call by TCRdb cannot be tested. The CDR3 has 18 residues. Germline V gene data show CDR1 as SGHNT and CDR2 as YYREEE (reference sequence). CDR3 sequence reads: CATEPIVIRDRDTGELFF.

This chain joins TRBV11-2 and TRBJ1-5. The CDR3 has 11 residues. From germline, CDR1 is SGHAT and CDR2 FQNNGV. The CDR3 region is CASSFGGPQHF.

The chain carries TRBV6-1 and TRBJ2-7; TCRdb's assignment of TRBD1 cannot be checked, as there is no DNA. There are 15 residues in the CDR3. Germline-derived CDR1 and CDR2 are MNHNS and SASEGT. The CDR3 sequence is CASSVPGTGGYEQYF.

The J gene is TRBJ2-5, the V gene TRBV5-1. Looked up from germline, CDR1 is SGHRS and CDR2 is YFSETQ. This CDR3 comprises 14 residues. Here the CDR3 reads CASSLVSITETQYF.

The chain carries TRBV7-8 and TRBJ1-2; TCRdb's assignment of TRBD1 cannot be checked, as there is no DNA. Looked up from germline, CDR1 is SGHVS and CDR2 is FQNEAQ. The CDR3 totals 14 residues. The CDR3 spells CASSTRRTPGRYTF.

The chain links TRBV2 to TRBJ2-5; as DNA is missing, the TRBD2 call by TCRdb cannot be tested. CDR3 size: 13 residues. Germline assignment: CDR1 SNHLY and CDR2 FYNNEI. This chain's CDR3 is CASNSRFQETQYF.

This chain joins TRBV6-2 or TRBV6-3 and TRBJ2-7; the TRBD1 assignment by TCRdb is unverifiable without DNA. Germline values: CDR1 MNHEY, CDR2 SVGEGT. The CDR3 consists of 14 residues. This chain's CDR3 is CASRRTGNSYEQYF.

The rearrangement joins TRBV20-1 to TRBJ2-3; TCRdb reports TRBD2, a call that lacks DNA to check it against. The CDR3 consists of 13 residues. Per the germline V gene, CDR1 is DFQATT and CDR2 is SNEGSKA (reference sequence). This CDR3 is CSAVGGSADTQYF.

The rearrangement links TRBV5-6 to TRBJ2-4; no DNA is available, so the TRBD1 call from TCRdb remains unchecked. The CDR3 runs 14 residues. Germline V gene lookup returns CDR1 SGHDT and CDR2 YYEEEE. CDR3 loop: CASSPGRGRSIQYF.

The chain combines TRBV4-1 with TRBJ1-4. Germline loops: CDR1 MGHRA, CDR2 YSYEKL. This CDR3 spans 15 amino acids. The CDR3 protein is CASSKSGTSNEKLFF.